This is a list of T cell receptor beta chains from one sample in a study of control samples from healthy donors and cancer patients. TCRdb's table, derived via immunoSEQ multiplex PCR, lists solely in-frame clones and lacks some. The sample consists of roughly 130,000 clones, roughly 94% of them appearing once. The sample taken for sequencing was PBMCs. The receptors here all came from a man aged 55 to 70 with colorectal cancer. The CDR3 runs from the conserved cysteine through the conserved F or W. The D gene is left open where the match is weak. The size field is filled for only some rows; it gives once, few, many or a size class.

V	D	J	size	CDR3	DNA
TRBV5-1	TRBD2	TRBJ2-3	NA	CASSLDSGAPTDTQYF	TGCGCCAGCAGCTTGGACAGCGGGGCACCCACAGATACGCAGTATTTT
TRBV19	NA	TRBJ2-5	NA	CASSPLLAQETQYF	TGTGCCAGTAGTCCCTTACTAGCCCAAGAGACCCAGTACTTC
TRBV5-4	NA	TRBJ1-2	NA	CASSFGNTNYGYTF	TGTGCCAGCAGCTTCGGGAACACGAACTATGGCTACACCTTC
TRBV11-3	NA	TRBJ1-1	NA	CASSLHEDGDTEAFF	TGTGCCAGCAGCCTACATGAGGACGGGGACACTGAAGCTTTCTTT
TRBV6-5	NA	TRBJ1-4	once	CASGQGGATNEKLFF	TGTGCCAGCGGTCAGGGAGGAGCAACTAATGAAAAACTGTTTTTT
TRBV10-3	NA	TRBJ1-4	NA	CATNDGATNEKLFF	TGTGCCACCAACGACGGGGCAACTAATGAAAAACTGTTTTTT
TRBV5-1	TRBD1	TRBJ1-2	once	CASSLPGQSGRDYGYTF	TGCGCCAGCAGCTTACCGGGACAGAGTGGGAGGGACTATGGCTACACCTTC
TRBV6-5	NA	TRBJ2-2	NA	CASSRTEDTGELFF	TGTGCCAGCAGTAGGACAGAAGACACCGGGGAGCTGTTTTTT
TRBV6-1	NA	TRBJ2-5	once	CASLGVTTQYF	TGTGCCAGTCTGGGGGTGACGACCCAGTACTTC
TRBV4-3	TRBD1	TRBJ2-7	NA	CASSQGARQGASYEQYF	TGCGCCAGCAGCCAAGGGGCAAGACAGGGGGCTTCCTACGAGCAGTACTTC
TRBV18	TRBD1	TRBJ1-2	NA	CASSPLSGGGRRDYGYTF	TGTGCCAGCTCACCACTCTCCGGAGGGGGCCGGCGGGACTATGGCTACACCTTC
TRBV18	NA	TRBJ1-1	NA	CASSSQGSTEAFF	TGTGCCAGCTCATCCCAGGGGAGTACTGAAGCTTTCTTT
TRBV5-1	NA	TRBJ1-1	NA	CASSLRGAVNTEAFF	TGCGCCAGCAGCTTGAGGGGGGCAGTGAACACTGAAGCTTTCTTT
TRBV9	NA	TRBJ1-1	NA	CASSVSQGPLRPEAFF	TGTGCCAGCAGCGTCTCTCAGGGGCCCCTCCGCCCTGAAGCTTTCTTT
TRBV6-5	NA	TRBJ1-1	NA	CASAGGRIYTEAFF	TGTGCCAGTGCCGGGGGACGGATCTACACTGAAGCTTTCTTT
TRBV28	NA	TRBJ2-4	NA	CASSPARGGLAKNIQYF	TGTGCCAGCAGTCCCGCGAGGGGGGGATTAGCCAAAAACATTCAGTACTTC
TRBV27	TRBD2	TRBJ2-3	NA	CASRNRGGRSTDTQYF	TGTGCCAGCAGAAATCGGGGGGGCCGTAGCACAGATACGCAGTATTTT
TRBV6-5	NA	TRBJ1-2	NA	CASTLSGQLYGYTF	TGTGCCAGCACCCTCTCTGGACAGTTATATGGCTACACCTTC
TRBV25-1	TRBD1	TRBJ1-2	NA	CASSEWTGRGSYTF	TGTGCCAGCAGTGAATGGACCGGCAGGGGGAGCTACACCTTC
TRBV10-3	NA	TRBJ2-3	NA	CAISGSDHRSTDTQYF	TGTGCCATCAGTGGGTCGGACCACAGAAGCACAGATACGCAGTATTTT
TRBV7-9	NA	TRBJ1-1	NA	CASSNLRGRTEAFF	TGTGCCAGCAGCAATCTTCGAGGGAGGACTGAAGCTTTCTTT
TRBV7-9	NA	TRBJ1-4	NA	CASSLEQGENEKLFF	TGTGCCAGCAGCTTAGAACAGGGAGAGAATGAAAAACTGTTTTTT
TRBV5-1	NA	TRBJ2-7	NA	CASSFGDEQYF	TGCGCCAGCAGCTTCGGGGACGAGCAGTACTTC
TRBV6-5	NA	TRBJ2-5	NA	CASATWGGRETQYF	TGTGCCAGTGCCACTTGGGGGGGCCGAGAGACCCAGTACTTC
TRBV7-2	NA	TRBJ2-1	NA	CASSLAAARGYNEQFF	TGTGCCAGCAGCTTAGCGGCTGCACGAGGCTACAATGAGCAGTTCTTC